The clone carrying this TCR beta chain was seen only a few times. The antigen remains unidentified. This entry is derived from a study of cytomegalovirus exposure and HLA in healthy donors. The CDR3 is 15 residues long. Unmatched junction bases numbered 7, after V lost 5 bases and J lost 1 base. Germline assignment: CDR1 SGHTA and CDR2 FQGNSA. PCR amplification relied on 60 Vbeta primers (plus 13 Jbeta primers). The repertoire was sequenced with immunoSEQ multiplex PCR; TCRdb's copy has only in-frame clones and lacks some. This sample has 150,000 to 200,000 clones, with roughly 13% found just once. Study conclusions and caveats: Most of the CMV-associated TCR beta chains (in a later analysis) appeared to be HLA-restricted.

Sequencing input: PBMCs. The sequence came from a man aged 50 to 60 in good health and CMV-seropositive. The chain carries TRBV7-2 and TRBJ1-1; 7 nucleotides line up with TRBD1. CDR3 residues: CASSGRTGENTEAFF. The CDR3 DNA follows: TGTGCCAGCAGCGGACGGACAGGAGAGAACACTGAAGCTTTCTTT.